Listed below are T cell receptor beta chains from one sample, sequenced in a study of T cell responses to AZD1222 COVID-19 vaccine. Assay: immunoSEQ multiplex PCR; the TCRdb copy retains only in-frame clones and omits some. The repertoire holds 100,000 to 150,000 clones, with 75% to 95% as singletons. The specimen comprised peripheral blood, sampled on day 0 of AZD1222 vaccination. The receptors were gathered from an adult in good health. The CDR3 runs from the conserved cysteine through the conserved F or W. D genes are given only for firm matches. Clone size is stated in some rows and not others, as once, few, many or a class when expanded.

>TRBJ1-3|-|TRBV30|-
CAWSVGGGSGNTIYF
TGTGCCTGGAGTGTTGGGGGTGGCTCTGGAAACACCATATATTTT
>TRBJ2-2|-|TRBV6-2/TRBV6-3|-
CASSYDRGDNGELFF
TGTGCCAGCAGTTACGATCGGGGGGACAACGGGGAGCTGTTTTTT
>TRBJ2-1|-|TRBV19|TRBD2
CATIQRGAYNEQFF
TGTGCCACCATACAGCGGGGGGCTTACAATGAGCAGTTCTTC
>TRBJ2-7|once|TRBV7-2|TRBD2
CASSLGAGGLDEQYF
TGTGCCAGCAGCTTAGGAGCGGGGGGGCTGGACGAGCAGTACTTC
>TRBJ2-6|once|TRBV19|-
CASRLVRGGTGVNSGANVLTF
TGTGCCAGTCGCCTAGTCCGCGGGGGGACAGGTGTTAATTCAGGGGCCAACGTCCTGACTTTC
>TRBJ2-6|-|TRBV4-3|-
CASSQGQGRVLTF
TGCGCCAGCAGCCAAGGCCAGGGGCGCGTCCTGACTTTC
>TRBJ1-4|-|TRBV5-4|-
CASSHAAGSLRTNEKLFF
TGTGCCAGCAGCCATGCTGCTGGATCATTGAGGACTAATGAAAAACTGTTTTTT
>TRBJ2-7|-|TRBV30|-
CACSDSTYEQYF
TGTGCCTGTTCCGACAGCACCTACGAGCAGTACTTC
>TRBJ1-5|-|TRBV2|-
CASRGVDQPQHF
TGTGCCAGCCGGGGGGTCGATCAGCCCCAGCATTTT
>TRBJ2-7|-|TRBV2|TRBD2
CASSEVVAGNEQYF
TGTGCCAGCAGTGAAGTTGTAGCGGGGAACGAGCAGTACTTC
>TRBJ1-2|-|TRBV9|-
CASSTDSARYGYTF
TGTGCCAGCAGCACCGACAGTGCCCGCTATGGCTACACCTTC
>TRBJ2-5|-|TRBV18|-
CASSPLGRVTQYF
TGTGCCAGCTCACCACTCGGCCGGGTGACCCAGTACTTC
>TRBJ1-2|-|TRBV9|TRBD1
CASSVETGDYGYTF
TGTGCCAGCAGCGTTGAGACAGGGGACTATGGCTACACCTTC
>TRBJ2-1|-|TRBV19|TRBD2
CASSIGGGALSYNEQFF
TGTGCCAGTAGTATAGGCGGGGGGGCGCTATCCTACAATGAGCAGTTCTTC
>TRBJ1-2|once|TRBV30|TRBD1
CAWRGGGAGYTF
TGTGCCTGGAGAGGAGGGGGCGCGGGCTACACCTTC
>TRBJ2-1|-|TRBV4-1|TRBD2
CASNSLAGGSGNEQFF
TGCGCCAGCAACTCTTTAGCGGGGGGGTCCGGCAATGAGCAGTTCTTC
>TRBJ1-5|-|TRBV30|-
CAWSEGVEGNQPQHF
TGTGCCTGGAGTGAAGGGGTAGAGGGCAATCAGCCCCAGCATTTT
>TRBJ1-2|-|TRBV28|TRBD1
CATLGQGAFGYGYTF
TGTGCCACCCTCGGACAGGGGGCGTTTGGGTATGGCTACACCTTC
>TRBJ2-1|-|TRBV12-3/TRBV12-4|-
CASSLGQLYEQFF
TGTGCCAGCAGTTTGGGCCAACTCTATGAGCAGTTCTTC
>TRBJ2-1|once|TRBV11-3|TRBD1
CASSLAGYRGLDEQFF
TGTGCCAGCAGCTTAGCGGGGTACAGGGGGCTGGATGAGCAGTTCTTC